This entry lists 23 T cell receptor beta chains sequenced from one sample in a study of blood T cell repertoires in COVID-19. Method: immunoSEQ multiplex PCR; TCRdb's copy keeps in-frame clones and lacks some. This sample has about 240,000 clones; approximately 83% occur once, and the top ten carry approximately 9.6%. Source material: peripheral blood. The source of these receptors is a woman older than 75 with acute or convalescent COVID-19.

CDR3 sequence: CSASSTLAGATKQETQYF. The CDR3 DNA reads as TGCAGTGCTAGTTCCACGCTAGCGGGGGCAACGAAACAAGAGACCCAGTACTTC. The chain is built from TRBV20-1 and TRBJ2-5; TRBD2 aligns across 10 bases. CDR1 DFQATT and CDR2 SNEGSKA come from the germline V gene (reference sequence). Unmatched junction bases numbered 15, after V lost 3 bases and J lost 2 bases. The CDR3 sequence is 18 residues long.

The V gene is TRBV18, the J gene TRBJ2-7, with 7 bases that match TRBD1. Per germline, CDR1 KGHSH and CDR2 LQKENI. The CDR3 loop spans 14 amino acids. V dropped 3 bases and J dropped 4; count of bases not matched to a gene: 6. This CDR3 reads CASSPETGLYEQYF. DNA for the CDR3: TGTGCCAGCTCACCGGAGACAGGGCTATACGAGCAGTACTTC.

This chain connects TRBV3-1 (or the pseudogene TRBV3-2) to TRBJ1-6; 10 bases line up with TRBD1. CDR1 is LGHDT, CDR2 YNNKEL, per germline (reference sequence). V was clipped by 4 bases and J by 14 bases; unmatched bases: 2. This CDR3 has 12 amino acids. CDR3 loop: CASSPGQGSLHF. In DNA form, the CDR3 reads TGTGCCAGCAGCCCGGGACAGGGGTCCCTCCACTTT.

The V gene is TRBV5-1, the J gene TRBJ2-5, with a tentative D call TRBD1 (6 bases). Trimming took 2 bases from V and 4 from J, leaving 9 bases between them. The CDR3 consists of 13 residues. CDR1 and CDR2 from the germline V gene are SGHRS and YFSETQ. CDR3 DNA: TGCGCCAGCAGCTTAACAGGGTTAGAGACCCAGTACTTC. Translated, it gives CASSLTGLETQYF.

The rearrangement uses TRBV27 and TRBJ2-7; 12 nucleotides agree with TRBD2. This CDR3 contains 15 residues. The germline V gene encodes CDR1 MNHEY and CDR2 SMNVEV (reference sequence). V lost 5 bases to trimming and J lost 4 bases; unmatched junction nucleotides: 6. The CDR3 DNA is TGTGCCAGCAGTATCTCTAGCGGGGGGGCATACGAGCAGTACTTC. Translation gives CASSISSGGAYEQYF.

The chain has TRBV5-4 and TRBJ1-3, with D possibly TRBD1 on 5 matching bases. The CDR3 covers 15 residues. V shed 1 base and J shed 0 bases, with 8 bases lying between them. Germline loops: CDR1 SGHNT, CDR2 YYREEE (reference sequence). CDR3 coding DNA: TGTGCCAGCAGCTTGCCGGGGGGCTCTGGAAACACCATATATTTT. Translation gives CASSLPGGSGNTIYF.

The chain links TRBV5-6 to TRBJ1-5; TRBD1 is a possible D gene (6 bases). Germline assignment: CDR1 SGHDT and CDR2 YYEEEE. V lost 2 bases and J lost 1, with 13 bases in between. The length of the CDR3 is 16 residues. CDR3 loop: CASSLGGRISNQPQHF. CDR3 DNA: TGTGCCAGCAGCTTAGGGGGACGGATAAGCAATCAGCCCCAGCATTTT.

The chain combines TRBV10-3 with TRBJ1-2; D may be TRBD1 (6 bases). Germline V gives CDR1 ENHRY, CDR2 SYGVKD. The CDR3 is 13 residues long. V lost 6 bases and J lost 3, with 11 bases in between. CDR3 loop: CAISQTGYYGYTF. The CDR3 DNA reads as TGTGCCATCAGCCAAACAGGGTACTATGGCTACACCTTC.

The rearrangement uses TRBV11-2 and TRBJ2-3; 9 nucleotides align to TRBD2. Germline V gives CDR1 SGHAT, CDR2 FQNNGV. The length of the CDR3 is 14 residues. With V trimmed by 5 bases and J by 4 bases, 4 bases remained unmatched. CDR3 residues: CASSARLAADTQYF. The DNA of the CDR3 is TGTGCCAGCAGCGCCCGACTAGCGGCAGATACGCAGTATTTT.

V is TRBV5-1 and J is TRBJ1-1; D might be TRBD1 (5 bases). The CDR3 is 13 residues long. V dropped 0 bases and J dropped 7 bases, with 10 bases sitting between them. Germline CDR1 SGHRS, CDR2 YFSETQ. The chain's CDR3 is CASSLEWGGEAFF. CDR3 bases: TGCGCCAGCAGCTTGGAGTGGGGGGGTGAAGCTTTCTTT.

The V gene is TRBV5-1, the J gene TRBJ1-3; D is uncertain. CDR1 is SGHRS and CDR2 is YFSETQ in the germline V gene. With 1 base removed from V and 0 bases from J, the gap between germline ends came to 11 bases. CDR3 length: 16 residues. DNA of the CDR3: TGCGCCAGCAGCTTGAGTCAGGTTAGCTCTGGAAACACCATATATTTT. Translating it yields CASSLSQVSSGNTIYF.

CDR3 sequence (DNA): TGTGCCAGCAGTCAGCGGGGGGGTCCCAACAATGAGCAGTTCTTC. It yields the protein CASSQRGGPNNEQFF. V usage is TRBV7-9 and J usage is TRBJ2-1, with 10 bases that match TRBD2. The CDR3 covers 15 residues. Trimming took 6 bases from V and 5 from J; bases not matched to a gene: 7. Per germline, CDR1 SEHNR and CDR2 FQNEAQ (reference sequence).

This clone was seen a few times. The rearrangement joins TRBV2 to TRBJ1-5; D uncertain. The CDR3 has 14 residues. Trimming took off 1 base at V and 6 bases at J, with 10 bases between the two ends. Per the germline V gene, CDR1 is SNHLY and CDR2 is FYNNEI. CDR3 nucleotide sequence: TGTGCCAGCAGTGAAGGGTGGGCTGCTCAGCCCCAGCATTTT. This codes for CASSEGWAAQPQHF.

The gene calls are TRBV5-1 and TRBJ1-4; D gene ambiguous. V was shortened by 5 bases and J by 7 bases, with 15 bases between the two germline ends. Per germline, CDR1 SGHRS and CDR2 YFSETQ. The CDR3 has 14 amino acids. The CDR3 coding sequence is TGCGCCAGCAGGGTAGACTCCGCGGGTGAAAAACTGTTTTTT. It yields the protein CASRVDSAGEKLFF. The whole variable domain, filled in from reference TRBV5-1 and TRBJ1-4, reads KAGVTQTPRYLIKTRGQQVTLSCSPISGHRSVSWYQQTPGQGLQFLFEYFSETQRNKGNFPGRFSGRQFSNSRSEMNVSTLELGDSALYLCASRVDSAGEKLFFGSGTQLSVL.

The chain recombines TRBV5-1 with TRBJ2-7; 10 bases align to TRBD1. The germline CDR1 and CDR2 sequences are SGHRS and YFSETQ. The CDR3 totals 16 residues. J was trimmed by 0 bases and V by 5 bases; bases with no gene match: 8. The CDR3 sequence: CASSPGDRGPSYEQYF. The CDR3 bases are TGCGCCAGCAGTCCCGGTGACAGGGGGCCCTCCTACGAGCAGTACTTC.

J is TRBJ1-4 and V is TRBV7-2; 7 nucleotides agree with TRBD1. This CDR3 contains 15 residues. V lost 3 bases, J lost 8 bases, and 9 bases stayed unmatched. Looked up from germline, CDR1 is SGHTA and CDR2 is FQGNSA. The CDR3, as DNA: TGTGCCAGCAGCTTTAACAGGGGCGCGAACGAAAAACTGTTTTTT. This sequence encodes CASSFNRGANEKLFF.

This sequence joins TRBV19 and TRBJ1-2; a weak D match, TRBD1 (5 bases). CDR3 length: 15 amino acids. Germline CDR1 reads LNHDA; CDR2 reads SQIVND (reference sequence). Trimming left V 3 bases short and J 4 bases short, with 15 bases between. CDR3 DNA sequence: TGTGCCAGTAGTATTATCGGGGGTCCCGCCTATGGCTACACCTTC. Translated, it gives CASSIIGGPAYGYTF.

CDR3 DNA: TGTGCCAGCACCCACGCAGGGAATGGGATGAGTGTCGGGGAGCTGTTTTTT. Protein product: CASTHAGNGMSVGELFF. The genes are TRBV28 and TRBJ2-2; D might be TRBD1 (5 bases). Germline CDR1 MDHEN, CDR2 SYDVKM. This CDR3 has 17 residues. V dropped 7 bases and J dropped 7 bases, with 25 bases sitting between them. The variable domain in full, with the rest retrieved from reference TRBV28 and TRBJ2-2, is DVKVTQSSRYLVKRTGEKVFLECVQDMDHENMFWYRQDPGLGLRLIYFSYDVKMKEKGDIPEGYSVSREKKERFSLILESASTNQTSMYLCASTHAGNGMSVGELFFGEGSRLTVL.

The chain uses TRBV28 and TRBJ2-5, with D possibly matching TRBD1 (5 bases). Trimming stripped 5 bases from V and 5 bases from J, with 15 bases between. The CDR3 is made up of 14 amino acids. Germline V gene sequence: CDR1 MDHEN, CDR2 SYDVKM. CDR3 residues: CASSLQGVKETQYF. Here the CDR3 DNA reads TGTGCCAGCAGTCTCCAAGGGGTAAAGGAGACCCAGTACTTC. Filled out from reference TRBV28 and TRBJ2-5, the complete variable domain reads DVKVTQSSRYLVKRTGEKVFLECVQDMDHENMFWYRQDPGLGLRLIYFSYDVKMKEKGDIPEGYSVSREKKERFSLILESASTNQTSMYLCASSLQGVKETQYFGPGTRLLVL.

The rearrangement uses TRBV5-1 and TRBJ1-1; 9 positions match TRBD1. Germline CDR1 reads SGHRS; CDR2 reads YFSETQ. The V and J ends lost 6 bases and 4 bases, in that order; junction bases with no gene match: 10. The CDR3 is 15 residues long. The CDR3 loop reads CASTTLGTGTTEAFF. CDR3 bases: TGCGCCAGCACCACCCTTGGGACAGGGACCACTGAAGCTTTCTTT.

This sequence joins TRBV3-1 (or the pseudogene TRBV3-2) and TRBJ2-2; a weak D match, TRBD1 (5 bases). Germline-derived CDR1 and CDR2 are LGHDT and YNNKEL (reference sequence). V lost 1 base and J 4 bases, leaving 7 bases between the germline ends. The CDR3 is 14 amino acids. The CDR3 loop reads CASSQGGGTGELFF. In DNA, the CDR3 is TGTGCCAGCAGCCAAGGGGGCGGCACCGGGGAGCTGTTTTTT.

Comments on this clone: This CDR3 is also generated by other DNA sequences in the sample. This chain uses TRBV18 with TRBJ1-1; D possibly corresponds to TRBD1 (5 bases). Trimming pared 2 bases from V and 4 bases from J, leaving 8 bases between. From germline, CDR1 is KGHSH and CDR2 LQKENI. This CDR3 spans 13 amino acids. The CDR3 sequence is CASSPLGGTEAFF. The CDR3 DNA reads TGTGCCAGCTCACCATTGGGGGGCACTGAAGCTTTCTTT. Full variable domain (remainder filled in from reference TRBV18 and TRBJ1-1): NAGVMQNPRHLVRRRGQEARLRCSPMKGHSHVYWYRQLPEEGLKFMVYLQKENIIDESGMPKERFSAEFPKEGPSILRIQQVVRGDSAAYFCASSPLGGTEAFFGQGTRLTVV.

This clone was found many times. The V gene is TRBV3-1 (or the pseudogene TRBV3-2), the J gene TRBJ2-5; the match to TRBD1 covers 9 bases. Germline lookup yields CDR1 LGHDT and CDR2 YNNKEL (reference sequence). The junction had 9 bases not matched to a gene; V was cut back by 4 bases and J by 0 bases. This CDR3 contains 17 residues. The DNA of the CDR3 is TGTGCCAGCAGCCCCCCCCGGGACAGGGATTACCAAGAGACCCAGTACTTC. It yields the protein CASSPPRDRDYQETQYF.